The rows below give T cell receptor beta chains drawn from one sample of a study of CD8+ T cells in alopecia areata. The method was immunoSEQ multiplex PCR; TCRdb's version includes in-frame clones alone and lacks a portion of them. The sample has 150,000 or so clones, about nine tenths seen once; the top ten hold over 13%. Sample: CD8+ T cells sorted from blood, taken at week 0. The receptors shown here come from a human donor with alopecia areata. Both conserved end residues are part of each CDR3. D genes are given only for firm matches. Only part of the rows carry a size: once, few, many, or a class if the clone is expanded.

CDR3aa: CASSTLSGTTLLYNEQFF; CDR3nt: TGTGCCAGCAGTACCCTGTCCGGGACAACGTTACTCTACAATGAGCAGTTCTTC; abundance: -; d_gene: -; j_gene: TRBJ2-1; v_gene: TRBV27
CDR3aa: CASSQVSGGTGNTF; CDR3nt: TGCGCCAGCAGCCAAGTTTCCGGCGGGACAGGGAACACCTTC; abundance: -; d_gene: TRBD1; j_gene: TRBJ1-2; v_gene: TRBV4-1
CDR3aa: CASGFRLAGGDNEQFF; CDR3nt: TGCGCCAGCGGTTTTCGACTAGCGGGGGGCGACAATGAGCAGTTCTTC; abundance: -; d_gene: TRBD2; j_gene: TRBJ2-1; v_gene: TRBV4-1
CDR3aa: CASSLSRGGETQYF; CDR3nt: TGTGCCAGCAGTTTATCGAGGGGTGGAGAGACCCAGTACTTC; abundance: -; d_gene: -; j_gene: TRBJ2-5; v_gene: TRBV27
CDR3aa: CASSTSGTGVYEDTEAFF; CDR3nt: TGTGCCAGCAGCACGTCCGGGACAGGGGTGTACGAGGACACTGAAGCTTTCTTT; abundance: -; d_gene: TRBD1; j_gene: TRBJ1-1; v_gene: TRBV7-9
CDR3aa: CASSTFDSFNQPQHF; CDR3nt: TGTGCCAGTAGTACCTTCGACAGCTTCAATCAGCCCCAGCATTTT; abundance: -; d_gene: -; j_gene: TRBJ1-5; v_gene: TRBV19
CDR3aa: CSVEEPGTGFYGYTF; CDR3nt: TGCAGCGTTGAAGAGCCCGGGACAGGGTTCTATGGCTACACCTTC; abundance: -; d_gene: TRBD1; j_gene: TRBJ1-2; v_gene: TRBV29-1
CDR3aa: CASSLGTSGNNEQFF; CDR3nt: TGCGCCAGCAGCCTGGGGACTAGCGGAAACAATGAGCAGTTCTTC; abundance: -; d_gene: TRBD2; j_gene: TRBJ2-1; v_gene: TRBV5-1
CDR3aa: CSVYGTGTSEQYF; CDR3nt: TGCAGCGTTTATGGGACAGGAACGAGCGAGCAGTACTTC; abundance: -; d_gene: TRBD1; j_gene: TRBJ2-7; v_gene: TRBV29-1
CDR3aa: CASSLGYEQYF; CDR3nt: TGTGCCAGCAGTTTGGGCTACGAGCAGTACTTC; abundance: -; d_gene: -; j_gene: TRBJ2-7; v_gene: TRBV6-6
CDR3aa: CASSSGTGITDTQYF; CDR3nt: TGTGCCAGCAGCTCCGGGACAGGGATTACAGATACGCAGTATTTT; abundance: -; d_gene: TRBD1; j_gene: TRBJ2-3; v_gene: TRBV11-2
CDR3aa: CASSGRGGQPQHF; CDR3nt: TGTGCCAGCAGCGGGCGGGGGGGGCAGCCCCAGCATTTT; abundance: -; d_gene: -; j_gene: TRBJ1-5; v_gene: TRBV9
CDR3aa: CSQEGGALNEQFF; CDR3nt: TGCAGCCAGGAAGGGGGAGCGCTTAATGAGCAGTTCTTC; abundance: -; d_gene: -; j_gene: TRBJ2-1; v_gene: TRBV29-1
CDR3aa: CAVLGGPYEAFF; CDR3nt: TGTGCCGTCTTGGGGGGACCTTATGAAGCTTTCTTT; abundance: -; d_gene: -; j_gene: TRBJ1-1; v_gene: TRBV7-2
CDR3aa: CASSGQTGALSTDTQYF; CDR3nt: TGTGCCAGCAGTGGCCAGACAGGGGCTCTTAGCACAGATACGCAGTATTTT; abundance: -; d_gene: TRBD1; j_gene: TRBJ2-3; v_gene: TRBV2
CDR3aa: CASSQVQNQPQHF; CDR3nt: TGCGCCAGCAGCCAAGTACAGAATCAGCCCCAGCATTTT; abundance: -; d_gene: -; j_gene: TRBJ1-5; v_gene: TRBV4-1
CDR3aa: CSVDRWQGSNTEAFF; CDR3nt: TGCAGCGTTGACCGATGGCAGGGATCGAACACTGAAGCTTTCTTT; abundance: -; d_gene: -; j_gene: TRBJ1-1; v_gene: TRBV29-1
CDR3aa: CASSEGDRVHGYTF; CDR3nt: TGTGCCAGCAGTGAAGGGGACAGGGTGCATGGCTACACCTTC; abundance: few; d_gene: TRBD1; j_gene: TRBJ1-2; v_gene: TRBV2
CDR3aa: CASSFFGSYNEQFF; CDR3nt: TGTGCCAGCAGTTTCTTCGGTTCCTACAATGAGCAGTTCTTC; abundance: -; d_gene: -; j_gene: TRBJ2-1; v_gene: TRBV27
CDR3aa: CASTGTGLREQYF; CDR3nt: TGTGCCAGCACTGGGACAGGGCTGCGAGAGCAGTACTTC; abundance: -; d_gene: TRBD1; j_gene: TRBJ2-7; v_gene: TRBV11-2
CDR3aa: CAWSVQGLAYEQYF; CDR3nt: TGTGCCTGGAGTGTACAGGGACTAGCCTACGAGCAGTACTTC; abundance: once; d_gene: TRBD2; j_gene: TRBJ2-7; v_gene: TRBV30
CDR3aa: CASGWGAYEQYF; CDR3nt: TGTGCCAGCGGTTGGGGGGCCTACGAGCAGTACTTC; abundance: few; d_gene: -; j_gene: TRBJ2-7; v_gene: TRBV28
CDR3aa: CASNGVGELFF; CDR3nt: TGTGCCAGCAATGGGGTCGGGGAGCTGTTTTTT; abundance: -; d_gene: -; j_gene: TRBJ2-2; v_gene: TRBV6-6
CDR3aa: CASSPTRSGANVLTF; CDR3nt: TGTGCCAGCAGTCCGACCCGCTCTGGGGCCAACGTCCTGACTTTC; abundance: -; d_gene: -; j_gene: TRBJ2-6; v_gene: TRBV27
CDR3aa: CASSVGMNTEAFF; CDR3nt: TGTGCCAGCAGTGTCGGGATGAACACTGAAGCTTTCTTT; abundance: few; d_gene: -; j_gene: TRBJ1-1; v_gene: TRBV25-1
CDR3aa: CASSIQGFLNQPQHF; CDR3nt: TGTGCCAGCAGTATACAGGGATTCCTCAATCAGCCCCAGCATTTT; abundance: few; d_gene: -; j_gene: TRBJ1-5; v_gene: TRBV6-6
CDR3aa: CASSGGTGTGWSYEQYF; CDR3nt: TGTGCCAGCAGTGGAGGGACCGGGACAGGGTGGTCCTACGAGCAGTACTTC; abundance: few; d_gene: TRBD1; j_gene: TRBJ2-7; v_gene: TRBV2
CDR3aa: CASSSTGTGFPPNTEAFF; CDR3nt: TGCGCCAGCAGTTCAACCGGGACAGGGTTTCCTCCGAACACTGAAGCTTTCTTT; abundance: few; d_gene: TRBD1; j_gene: TRBJ1-1; v_gene: TRBV10-1
CDR3aa: CASSVSYEQYF; CDR3nt: TGCGCCAGCAGTGTATCCTACGAGCAGTACTTC; abundance: -; d_gene: -; j_gene: TRBJ2-7; v_gene: TRBV10-2
CDR3aa: CASSVGSTSYEQYF; CDR3nt: TGTGCCAGCAGCGTCGGGTCGACTTCCTACGAGCAGTACTTC; abundance: -; d_gene: -; j_gene: TRBJ2-7; v_gene: TRBV5-6
CDR3aa: CASSYPGPSGKNEQFF; CDR3nt: TGTGCCAGCAGTTACCCAGGGCCCAGCGGGAAGAATGAGCAGTTCTTC; abundance: -; d_gene: TRBD2; j_gene: TRBJ2-1; v_gene: TRBV6-5
CDR3aa: CSVFQGDWSGNTIYF; CDR3nt: TGCAGCGTTTTTCAGGGTGACTGGTCTGGAAACACCATATATTTT; abundance: -; d_gene: -; j_gene: TRBJ1-3; v_gene: TRBV29-1
CDR3aa: CSVEVAGGNQPQHF; CDR3nt: TGCAGCGTTGAAGTGGCAGGGGGCAACCAGCCCCAGCATTTT; abundance: -; d_gene: TRBD1; j_gene: TRBJ1-5; v_gene: TRBV29-1
CDR3aa: CAIAMTYEQYF; CDR3nt: TGTGCCATCGCCATGACCTACGAGCAGTACTTC; abundance: -; d_gene: -; j_gene: TRBJ2-7; v_gene: TRBV2
CDR3aa: CASSSTSTLGAYEQYF; CDR3nt: TGTGCCAGCAGCTCAACTTCTACGTTGGGGGCCTACGAGCAGTACTTC; abundance: once; d_gene: -; j_gene: TRBJ2-7; v_gene: TRBV7-9
CDR3aa: CASSVDELAGGMSYEQYF; CDR3nt: TGTGCCAGCAGCGTAGACGAGCTAGCGGGGGGGATGTCCTACGAGCAGTACTTC; abundance: -; d_gene: TRBD2; j_gene: TRBJ2-7; v_gene: TRBV9
CDR3aa: CSVEGNKGSGELFF; CDR3nt: TGCAGCGTTGAAGGCAATAAGGGGTCCGGGGAGCTGTTTTTT; abundance: -; d_gene: -; j_gene: TRBJ2-2; v_gene: TRBV29-1
CDR3aa: CASSFPSEGFYEQYF; CDR3nt: TGTGCCAGCAGCTTTCCTAGCGAAGGATTTTACGAGCAGTACTTC; abundance: -; d_gene: -; j_gene: TRBJ2-7; v_gene: TRBV7-9
CDR3aa: CASSVGDRSYEQYF; CDR3nt: TGTGCCAGCAGCGTTGGAGACCGCTCCTACGAGCAGTACTTC; abundance: -; d_gene: -; j_gene: TRBJ2-7; v_gene: TRBV9
CDR3aa: CASSRGALNTGELFF; CDR3nt: TGTGCCAGCAGCAGAGGGGCACTGAACACCGGGGAGCTGTTTTTT; abundance: -; d_gene: -; j_gene: TRBJ2-2; v_gene: TRBV7-9
CDR3aa: CASSLTGGRTEAFF; CDR3nt: TGTGCCAGCAGTTTGACAGGGGGCCGGACTGAAGCTTTCTTT; abundance: -; d_gene: TRBD1; j_gene: TRBJ1-1; v_gene: TRBV27
CDR3aa: CASSQDGIYEQYF; CDR3nt: TGCGCCAGCAGCCAAGATGGAATCTACGAGCAGTACTTC; abundance: -; d_gene: -; j_gene: TRBJ2-7; v_gene: TRBV4-1
CDR3aa: CSVVVRNEQYF; CDR3nt: TGCAGCGTTGTAGTCCGTAACGAGCAGTACTTC; abundance: -; d_gene: -; j_gene: TRBJ2-7; v_gene: TRBV29-1
CDR3aa: CASSFWQGAARDTF; CDR3nt: TGTGCCAGCAGCTTTTGGCAGGGGGCCGCTCGGGACACCTTC; abundance: once; d_gene: TRBD1; j_gene: TRBJ1-2; v_gene: TRBV7-9
CDR3aa: CASSLAAFYGYTF; CDR3nt: TGTGCCAGCAGCTTAGCTGCATTCTATGGCTACACCTTC; abundance: -; d_gene: -; j_gene: TRBJ1-2; v_gene: TRBV7-9
CDR3aa: CASSLEGSGELFF; CDR3nt: TGCGCCAGCAGCTTGGAGGGATCCGGGGAGCTGTTTTTT; abundance: -; d_gene: -; j_gene: TRBJ2-2; v_gene: TRBV5-1
CDR3aa: CASSGPGLDTDTQYF; CDR3nt: TGTGCCAGCAGCGGACCGGGACTGGACACAGATACGCAGTATTTT; abundance: -; d_gene: -; j_gene: TRBJ2-3; v_gene: TRBV11-2
CDR3aa: CATSRGRQGHEQYF; CDR3nt: TGTGCCACCAGCAGAGGCAGACAGGGCCACGAGCAGTACTTC; abundance: few; d_gene: TRBD1; j_gene: TRBJ2-7; v_gene: TRBV15
CDR3aa: CASSLRERGTGELFF; CDR3nt: TGTGCCAGCAGTTTGAGGGAAAGGGGTACCGGGGAGCTGTTTTTT; abundance: -; d_gene: -; j_gene: TRBJ2-2; v_gene: TRBV27
CDR3aa: CAIRMQGSGELFF; CDR3nt: TGTGCCATCAGGATGCAGGGTTCCGGGGAGCTGTTTTTT; abundance: -; d_gene: -; j_gene: TRBJ2-2; v_gene: TRBV10-3
CDR3aa: CASSLSGPRPPQHF; CDR3nt: TGTGCCAGCAGTTTATCGGGGCCCCGGCCGCCCCAGCATTTT; abundance: -; d_gene: -; j_gene: TRBJ1-5; v_gene: TRBV27
CDR3aa: CASSGQGSYEQYF; CDR3nt: TGCGCCAGCAGTGGACAGGGGTCCTACGAGCAGTACTTC; abundance: once; d_gene: TRBD1; j_gene: TRBJ2-7; v_gene: TRBV10-2
CDR3aa: CASSLGQSFDLEQYF; CDR3nt: TGCGCCAGCAGCCTGGGACAGTCGTTCGATCTCGAGCAGTACTTC; abundance: -; d_gene: TRBD1; j_gene: TRBJ2-7; v_gene: TRBV5-1
CDR3aa: CASSSGSGNEQFF; CDR3nt: TGTGCCAGCAGTTCCGGGAGTGGGAATGAGCAGTTCTTC; abundance: -; d_gene: -; j_gene: TRBJ2-1; v_gene: TRBV27